This passage covers 13 T cell receptor beta chains from one sample sequenced in a study of T cells in tuberculosis. Here immunoSEQ multiplex PCR was the method, and the copy in TCRdb shows in-frame clones only, minus some. The data show more than 20,000 clones, around 82% seen once. The time point: new active TB diagnosis, blood taken before or within 7 days of starting treatment. This material consisted of PBMCs, taken at tuberculosis diagnosis. The receptors shown here come from an adult with tuberculosis.

The chain is built from TRBV5-1 and TRBJ2-3; tentative D call: TRBD1 (5 bases). The CDR3 runs 16 residues. V lost 0 bases to trimming and J lost 4 bases, with 15 bases between them. Germline V gene lookup returns CDR1 SGHRS and CDR2 YFSETQ. CDR3 loop: CASSLAGGKGPDTQYF. As DNA, the CDR3 is TGCGCCAGCAGCTTGGCCGGTGGGAAGGGGCCAGATACGCAGTATTTT.

The chain is built from TRBV30 and TRBJ2-5, with 11 positions matching TRBD2. The V and J ends lost 0 bases and 5 bases, in that order; junction bases with no gene match: 8. CDR3 length equals 16 residues. CDR1 and CDR2 (germline): GTSNPN, SVGIG (reference sequence). This chain's CDR3 is CAWSVSTSGSRETQYF. The CDR3 region has the DNA TGTGCCTGGAGTGTGTCTACTAGCGGGAGTAGGGAGACCCAGTACTTC. The full variable domain, with the rest looked up from reference TRBV30 and TRBJ2-5, is SQTIHQWPATLVQPVGSPLSLECTVEGTSNPNLYWYRQAAGRGLQLLFYSVGIGQISSEVPQNLSASRPQDRQFILSSKKLLLSDSGFYLCAWSVSTSGSRETQYFGPGTRLLVL.

The genes are TRBV5-1 and TRBJ2-1; the match to TRBD2 covers 7 bases. CDR1 and CDR2 (germline): SGHRS, YFSETQ. This CDR3 is built from 15 residues. Trimming cost V 4 bases and J 7 bases; bases outside gene matches: 11. The DNA of the CDR3 is TGCGCCAGCAGCGCCGGGACTAAACAGTTGAATGAGCAGTTCTTC. This gives the protein CASSAGTKQLNEQFF. The full variable domain, with the rest looked up from reference TRBV5-1 and TRBJ2-1, is KAGVTQTPRYLIKTRGQQVTLSCSPISGHRSVSWYQQTPGQGLQFLFEYFSETQRNKGNFPGRFSGRQFSNSRSEMNVSTLELGDSALYLCASSAGTKQLNEQFFGPGTRLTVL.

The rearrangement links TRBV7-9 to TRBJ2-7; 8 bases align to TRBD2. There are 14 residues in the CDR3. From germline, CDR1 is SEHNR and CDR2 FQNEAQ (reference sequence). Trimming removed 4 bases from V and 4 bases from J; junction bases left unmatched: 6. The CDR3 loop reads CASSSGLGPYEQYF. CDR3 coding DNA: TGTGCCAGCAGCTCGGGACTAGGTCCTTACGAGCAGTACTTC.

The chain uses TRBV29-1 and TRBJ1-1; D call uncertain. Germline V gene lookup returns CDR1 SQVTM and CDR2 ANQGSEA. Between the trimmed V and J ends, which lost 5 bases and 0 bases, there was a span of 10 bases. The CDR3 length is 13 residues. CDR3 in amino acids: CSVYLDMNTEAFF. CDR3 sequence (DNA): TGCAGCGTTTATTTAGACATGAACACTGAAGCTTTCTTT. Full variable domain (remainder filled in from reference TRBV29-1 and TRBJ1-1): SAVISQKPSRDICQRGTSLTIQCQVDSQVTMMFWYRQQPGQSLTLIATANQGSEATYESGFVIDKFPISRPNLTFSTLTVSNMSPEDSSIYLCSVYLDMNTEAFFGQGTRLTVV.

This sequence joins TRBV10-2 and TRBJ1-2; 7 bases agree with TRBD1. CDR3 length: 15 residues. Germline assignment: CDR1 WSHSY and CDR2 SAAADI. V lost 3 bases to trimming and J lost 7 bases; unmatched junction nucleotides: 11. As DNA, the CDR3 is TGCGCCAGCAGTGAATCTGAGGGGGCTAGTTCTGGCTACACCTTC. Protein product: CASSESEGASSGYTF.

The rearrangement joins TRBV5-4 to TRBJ2-7; D is unresolved. Per the germline V gene, CDR1 is SGHNT and CDR2 is YYREEE (reference sequence). The CDR3 has 12 residues. V was trimmed by 4 bases and J by 6 bases, leaving 11 bases between them. The chain's CDR3 is CASSLSGSEQYF. CDR3 sequence (DNA): TGTGCCAGCAGCCTTTCGGGTAGCGAGCAGTACTTC.

The V gene is TRBV5-4, the J gene TRBJ2-1; D remains unclear. Germline V gene data show CDR1 as SGHNT and CDR2 as YYREEE (reference sequence). This CDR3 region has 13 residues. V lost 1 base and J 4 bases, leaving 6 bases between the germline ends. The CDR3 protein is CASSLSPYNEQFF. In DNA, the CDR3 is TGTGCCAGCAGCTTGTCCCCTTACAATGAGCAGTTCTTC.

This chain joins TRBV7-2 and TRBJ2-5; 7 positions match TRBD2. After removal of 4 bases from V and 5 bases from J, the junction contained 10 bases not matched to a gene. This CDR3 contains 15 residues. Germline V lookup: CDR1 SGHTA, CDR2 FQGNSA. The CDR3 reads CASSSQWGGGETQYF. The CDR3 nucleotides read TGTGCCAGCAGCTCCCAATGGGGGGGAGGGGAGACCCAGTACTTC. The full variable domain, completed using reference TRBV7-2 and TRBJ2-5, is GAGVSQSPSNKVTEKGKDVELRCDPISGHTALYWYRQSLGQGLEFLIYFQGNSAPDKSGLPSDRFSAERTGGSVSTLTIQRTQQEDSAVYLCASSSQWGGGETQYFGPGTRLLVL.

V and J are TRBV7-2 and TRBJ1-5, with D unclear. V gave up 6 bases and J gave up 3 bases, with 15 bases separating them. Germline V gene data show CDR1 as SGHTA and CDR2 as FQGNSA. CDR3 length: 15 amino acids. The DNA of the CDR3 is TGTGCCAGCAGTGACGGTGGGCAGCCCAATCAGCCCCAGCATTTT. Residues: CASSDGGQPNQPQHF.

In nucleotides, the CDR3 is TGTGCCTGGAGTAGGACAGGCCGTAGCAATCAGCCCCAGCATTTT. Translation gives CAWSRTGRSNQPQHF. The chain has TRBV30 and TRBJ1-5; 7 bases are a match to TRBD1. Germline CDR1 reads GTSNPN; CDR2 reads SVGIG (reference sequence). This CDR3 is built from 15 residues. V lost 2 bases and J lost 0; bases outside the gene matches: 4. The entire variable domain, with the rest obtained from reference TRBV30 and TRBJ1-5, is as follows: SQTIHQWPATLVQPVGSPLSLECTVEGTSNPNLYWYRQAAGRGLQLLFYSVGIGQISSEVPQNLSASRPQDRQFILSSKKLLLSDSGFYLCAWSRTGRSNQPQHFGDGTRLSIL.

V is TRBV13 and J is TRBJ2-1; no reliable D call. This CDR3 is 17 amino acids long. V was shortened by 3 bases and J by 1 base, with 16 bases between the two germline ends. The germline CDR1 and CDR2 sequences are PRHDT and FYEKMQ (reference sequence). The CDR3, as DNA: TGTGCCAGCAGCTTCGGATCGGCGGTCTCATCCTACAATGAGCAGTTCTTC. This sequence encodes CASSFGSAVSSYNEQFF. The entire variable domain, with the rest obtained from reference TRBV13 and TRBJ2-1, is as follows: AAGVIQSPRHLIKEKRETATLKCYPIPRHDTVYWYQQGPGQDPQFLISFYEKMQSDKGSIPDRFSAQQFSDYHSELNMSSLELGDSALYFCASSFGSAVSSYNEQFFGPGTRLTVL.

The chain carries TRBV5-4 and TRBJ2-6; TRBD1 matches at 11 bases. The CDR3 is 16 residues long. CDR1 and CDR2 (germline): SGHNT, YYREEE (reference sequence). V gave up 3 bases and J gave up 2 bases; unmatched junction bases: 1. The CDR3 is CASSWDRGAGANVLTF. In nucleotides, the CDR3 is TGTGCCAGCAGCTGGGACAGGGGGGCTGGGGCCAACGTCCTGACTTTC.